This record concerns one T cell receptor beta chain sequence. The J segment lost 4 bases and the V segment lost 3 bases, leaving 9 bases of the junction unmatched. Germline loops: CDR1 LGHDT, CDR2 YNNKEL (reference sequence). This CDR3 is 16 amino acids long. Data came from immunoSEQ multiplex PCR; TCRdb stores just in-frame clones and leaves some out. The sample holds 150,000 to 200,000 clones; 89% are singletons and the top ten take roughly 2%. The entry originates in a study of blood T cell repertoires in COVID-19. The source is a man between 18 and 29 years old who had recovered from COVID-19. The rearrangement uses TRBV3-1 (or the pseudogene TRBV3-2) and TRBJ2-3, with TRBD2 matching 8 bases. The specimen was peripheral blood. In DNA form, the CDR3 reads TGTGCCAGCAGCCACGAGCGGGGACTAGAAGCAGATACGCAGTATTTT. Translation: CASSHERGLEADTQYF.